This TCR beta chain was captured by sequencing in a study of T-cell reconstitution after alpha-beta-depleted transplantation in children. There are a few counts of this clonotype. CDR3 length equals 15 residues. J lost 2 bases, V lost 4 bases, and 3 bases had no gene match. In germline, CDR1 is MNHEY, CDR2 SMNVEV (reference sequence). TCRbeta library preparation incorporated unique molecular identifiers. A single record per CDR3 protein comes from TCRdb applying MiXCR to the PCR reads. The sample has about 440,000 distinct CDR3 sequences; 43% are singletons. The chain employs TRBV27 and TRBJ2-3, with 10 positions matching TRBD2. The sequenced sample was PBMCs, obtained before TCRalphabeta/CD19-depleted stem cell transplant. This receptor was taken from a girl aged 2 to 9 with aplastic anemia, due to receive a stem cell transplant. DNA for the CDR3: TGTGCCAGCAGTTCTACTAGCGGGACCACAGATACGCAGTATTTT. It codes for CASSSTSGTTDTQYF.